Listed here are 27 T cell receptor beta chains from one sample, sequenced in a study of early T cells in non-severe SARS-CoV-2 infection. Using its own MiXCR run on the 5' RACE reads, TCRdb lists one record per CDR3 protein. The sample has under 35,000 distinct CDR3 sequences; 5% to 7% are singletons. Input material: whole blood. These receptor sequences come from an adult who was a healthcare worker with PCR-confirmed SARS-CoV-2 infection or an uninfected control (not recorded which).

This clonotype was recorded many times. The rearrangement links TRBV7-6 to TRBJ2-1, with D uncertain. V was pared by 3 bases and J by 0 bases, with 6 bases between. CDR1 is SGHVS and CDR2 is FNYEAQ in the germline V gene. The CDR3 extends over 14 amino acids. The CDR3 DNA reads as TGTGCCAGCAGCTTGGGGTACTCCTACAATGAGCAGTTCTTC. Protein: CASSLGYSYNEQFF.

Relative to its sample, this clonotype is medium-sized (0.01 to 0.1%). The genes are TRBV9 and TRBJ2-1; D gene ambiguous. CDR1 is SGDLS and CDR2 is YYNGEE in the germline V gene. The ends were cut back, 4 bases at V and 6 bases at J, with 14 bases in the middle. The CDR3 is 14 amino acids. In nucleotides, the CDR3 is TGTGCCAGCAGCTCCAGTGACCTAGGCAATGAGCAGTTCTTC. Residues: CASSSSDLGNEQFF.

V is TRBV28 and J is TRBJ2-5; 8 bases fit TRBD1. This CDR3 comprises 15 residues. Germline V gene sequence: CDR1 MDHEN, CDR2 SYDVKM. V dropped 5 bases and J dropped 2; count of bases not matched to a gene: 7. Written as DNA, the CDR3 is TGTGCCAGCAGTCCCGGACAGGGTAGGCAAGAGACCCAGTACTTC. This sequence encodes CASSPGQGRQETQYF.

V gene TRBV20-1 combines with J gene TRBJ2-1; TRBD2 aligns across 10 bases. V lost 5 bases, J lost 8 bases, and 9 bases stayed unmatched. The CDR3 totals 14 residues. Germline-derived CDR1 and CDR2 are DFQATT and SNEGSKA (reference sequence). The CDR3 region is CSAASGSFFDEQFF. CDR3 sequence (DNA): TGCAGTGCTGCTAGCGGGAGTTTTTTCGATGAGCAGTTCTTC.

The CDR3 DNA sequence: TGTGCCAGCAGTATCCGGGACCCCGGGCCCCAGCATTTT. Residues: CASSIRDPGPQHF. The rearrangement joins TRBV12-3 or TRBV12-4 to TRBJ1-5; perhaps TRBD1 as D (5 bases). The V gene lost 5 bases and the J gene lost 9 bases, with 14 bases spanning the gap. The CDR3 length is 13 residues.

CDR3: CASSDQGTYGYTF. As DNA, the CDR3 is TGTGCCAGCAGTGATCAGGGGACCTATGGCTACACCTTC. V gene TRBV2 combines with J gene TRBJ1-2, with D perhaps matching TRBD1 (6 bases). In germline, CDR1 is SNHLY, CDR2 FYNNEI. The CDR3 is made up of 13 amino acids. Trimming left V 3 bases short and J 4 bases short, with 9 bases between. Full variable domain (rest looked up from reference TRBV2 and TRBJ1-2): EPEVTQTPSHQVTQMGQEVILRCVPISNHLYFYWYRQILGQKVEFLVSFYNNEISEKSEIFDDQFSVERPDGSNFTLKIRSTKLEDSAMYFCASSDQGTYGYTFGSGTRLTVV.

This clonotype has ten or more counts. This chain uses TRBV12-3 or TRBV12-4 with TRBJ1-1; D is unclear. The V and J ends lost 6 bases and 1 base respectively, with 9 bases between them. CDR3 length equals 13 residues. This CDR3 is CASSQDGNTEAFF. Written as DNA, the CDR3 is TGTGCCAGCAGCCAGGACGGGAACACTGAAGCTTTCTTT.

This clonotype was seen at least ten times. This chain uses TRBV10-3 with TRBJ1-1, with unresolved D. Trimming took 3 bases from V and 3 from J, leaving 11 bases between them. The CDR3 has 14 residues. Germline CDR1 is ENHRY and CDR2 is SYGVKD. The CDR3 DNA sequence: TGTGCCATCAGTGAAGTTTGGTTGGACACTGAAGCTTTCTTT. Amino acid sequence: CAISEVWLDTEAFF.

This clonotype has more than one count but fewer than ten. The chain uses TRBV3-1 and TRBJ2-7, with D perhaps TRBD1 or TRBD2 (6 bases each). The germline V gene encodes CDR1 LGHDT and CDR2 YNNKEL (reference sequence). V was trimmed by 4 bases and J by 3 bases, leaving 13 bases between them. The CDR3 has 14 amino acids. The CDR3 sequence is CASSPEGGRYEQYF. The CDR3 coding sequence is TGTGCCAGCAGCCCCGAGGGGGGACGCTACGAGCAGTACTTC.

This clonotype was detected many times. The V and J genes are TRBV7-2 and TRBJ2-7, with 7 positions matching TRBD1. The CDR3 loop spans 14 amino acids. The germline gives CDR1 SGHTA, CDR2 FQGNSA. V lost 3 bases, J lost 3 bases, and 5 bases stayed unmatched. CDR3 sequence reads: CASSLSGGDYEQYF. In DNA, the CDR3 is TGTGCCAGCAGCTTGTCAGGGGGTGACTACGAGCAGTACTTC.

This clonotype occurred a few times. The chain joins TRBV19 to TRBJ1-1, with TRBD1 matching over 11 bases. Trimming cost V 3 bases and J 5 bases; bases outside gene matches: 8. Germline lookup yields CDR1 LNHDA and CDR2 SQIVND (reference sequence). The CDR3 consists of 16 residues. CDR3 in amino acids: CASSMLGDRGRTEAFF. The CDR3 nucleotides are TGTGCCAGTAGTATGTTGGGGGACAGGGGGAGGACTGAAGCTTTCTTT.

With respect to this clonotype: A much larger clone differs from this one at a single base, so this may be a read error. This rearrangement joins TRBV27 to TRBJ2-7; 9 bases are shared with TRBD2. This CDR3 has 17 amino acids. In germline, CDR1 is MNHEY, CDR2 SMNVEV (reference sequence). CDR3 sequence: CDSSPQGLAGNSYEQYF. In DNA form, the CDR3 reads TGTGACAGCAGTCCCCAGGGGCTAGCGGGGAACTCCTACGAGCAGTACTTC.

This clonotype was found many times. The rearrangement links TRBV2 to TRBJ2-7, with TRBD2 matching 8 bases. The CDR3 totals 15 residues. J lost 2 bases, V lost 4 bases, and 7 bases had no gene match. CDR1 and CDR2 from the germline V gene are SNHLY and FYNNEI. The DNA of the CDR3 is TGTGCCAGCAGTGGGAGCGGGAGAAAGACCTACGAGCAGTACTTC. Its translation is CASSGSGRKTYEQYF.

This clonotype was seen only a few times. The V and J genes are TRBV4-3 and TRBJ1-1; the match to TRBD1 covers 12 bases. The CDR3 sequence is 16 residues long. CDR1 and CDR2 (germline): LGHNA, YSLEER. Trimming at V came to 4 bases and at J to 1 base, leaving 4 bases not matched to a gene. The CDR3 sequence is CASSPGQGASNTEAFF. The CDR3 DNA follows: TGCGCCAGCAGCCCGGGACAGGGGGCCTCGAACACTGAAGCTTTCTTT.

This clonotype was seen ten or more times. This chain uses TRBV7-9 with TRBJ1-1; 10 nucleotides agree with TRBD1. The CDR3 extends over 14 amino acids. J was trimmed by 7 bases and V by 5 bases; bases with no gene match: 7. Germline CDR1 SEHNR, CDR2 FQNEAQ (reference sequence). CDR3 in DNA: TGTGCCAGCAGCCCCCCCCGGGACAGGGGTGAAGCTTTCTTT. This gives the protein CASSPPRDRGEAFF.

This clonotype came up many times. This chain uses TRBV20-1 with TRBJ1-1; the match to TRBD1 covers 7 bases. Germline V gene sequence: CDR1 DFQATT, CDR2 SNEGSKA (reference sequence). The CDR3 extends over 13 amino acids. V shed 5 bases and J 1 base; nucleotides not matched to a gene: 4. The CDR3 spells CSAPDRKNTEAFF. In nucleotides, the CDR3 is TGCAGTGCTCCGGACAGGAAGAACACTGAAGCTTTCTTT.

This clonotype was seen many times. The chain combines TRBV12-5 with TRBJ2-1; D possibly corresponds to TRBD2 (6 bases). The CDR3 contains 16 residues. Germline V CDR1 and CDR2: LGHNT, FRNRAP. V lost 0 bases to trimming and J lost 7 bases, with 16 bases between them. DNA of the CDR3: TGTGCTAGTGGTTTGGTACGATTAGCGGCAGGGAATGAGCAGTTCTTC. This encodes CASGLVRLAAGNEQFF.

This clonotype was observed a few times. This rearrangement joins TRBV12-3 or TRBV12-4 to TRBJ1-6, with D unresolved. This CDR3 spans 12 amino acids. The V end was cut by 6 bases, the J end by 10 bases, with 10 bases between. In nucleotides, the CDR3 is TGTGCCAGCAGCTCCCCGGGATCACCCCTCCACTTT. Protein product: CASSSPGSPLHF.

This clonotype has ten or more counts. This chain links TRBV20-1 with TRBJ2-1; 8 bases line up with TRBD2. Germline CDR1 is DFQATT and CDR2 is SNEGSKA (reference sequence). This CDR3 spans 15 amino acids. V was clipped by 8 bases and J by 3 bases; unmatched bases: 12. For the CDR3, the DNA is TGCAGTTGCGCCCTAGCGGGCGTTTACTACAATGAGCAGTTCTTC. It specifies CSCALAGVYYNEQFF.

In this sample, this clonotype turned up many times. The CDR3 sequence is CASSSPLAGGIYEQYF. CDR3 sequence (DNA): TGTGCCAGCAGTTCCCCCCTAGCGGGAGGGATTTACGAGCAGTACTTC. This chain joins TRBV27 and TRBJ2-7; the match to TRBD2 covers 12 bases. The CDR3 is 16 amino acids. V lost 4 bases, J lost 4 bases, and 8 bases stayed unmatched. The germline V gene has CDR1 MNHEY and CDR2 SMNVEV (reference sequence).

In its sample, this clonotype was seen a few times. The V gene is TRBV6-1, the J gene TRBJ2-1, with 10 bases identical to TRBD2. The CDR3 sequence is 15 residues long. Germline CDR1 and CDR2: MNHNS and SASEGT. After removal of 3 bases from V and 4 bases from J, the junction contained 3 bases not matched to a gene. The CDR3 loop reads CASSDRTSGYNEQFF. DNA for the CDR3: TGTGCCAGCAGTGATCGGACTAGCGGATACAATGAGCAGTTCTTC.

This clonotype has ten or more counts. The CDR3 DNA reads as TGTGCCAGCAGTGAAGAGAGGACAAGAATCAGTGAGCAGTTCTTC. Translated: CASSEERTRISEQFF. The V gene is TRBV6-1, the J gene TRBJ2-1; tentative D call: TRBD1 (5 bases). Trimming cost V 1 base and J 9 bases, with 16 bases left between them. Germline values: CDR1 MNHNS, CDR2 SASEGT. This CDR3 contains 15 residues.

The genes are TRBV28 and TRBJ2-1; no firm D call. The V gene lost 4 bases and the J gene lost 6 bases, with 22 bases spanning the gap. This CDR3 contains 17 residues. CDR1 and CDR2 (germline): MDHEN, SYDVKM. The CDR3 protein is CASSSPRRAGLINEQFF. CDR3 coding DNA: TGTGCCAGCAGTTCCCCGAGAAGGGCAGGTTTAATCAATGAGCAGTTCTTC. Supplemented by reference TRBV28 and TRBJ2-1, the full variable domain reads DVKVTQSSRYLVKRTGEKVFLECVQDMDHENMFWYRQDPGLGLRLIYFSYDVKMKEKGDIPEGYSVSREKKERFSLILESASTNQTSMYLCASSSPRRAGLINEQFFGPGTRLTVL.

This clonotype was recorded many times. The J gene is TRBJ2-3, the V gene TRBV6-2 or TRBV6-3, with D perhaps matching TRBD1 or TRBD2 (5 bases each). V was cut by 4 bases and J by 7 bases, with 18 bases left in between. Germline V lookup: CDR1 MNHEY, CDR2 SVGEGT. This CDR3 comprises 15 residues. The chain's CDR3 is CASSSPGRGVHTQYF. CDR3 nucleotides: TGTGCCAGCAGTTCCCCGGGACGGGGTGTACATACGCAGTATTTT.

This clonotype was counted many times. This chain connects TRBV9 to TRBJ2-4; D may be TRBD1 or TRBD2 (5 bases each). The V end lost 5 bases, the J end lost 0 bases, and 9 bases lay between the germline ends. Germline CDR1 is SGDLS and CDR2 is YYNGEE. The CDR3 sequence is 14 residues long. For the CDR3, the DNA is TGTGCCAGCAGTGAGGGGTTAGCCAAAAACATTCAGTACTTC. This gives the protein CASSEGLAKNIQYF.

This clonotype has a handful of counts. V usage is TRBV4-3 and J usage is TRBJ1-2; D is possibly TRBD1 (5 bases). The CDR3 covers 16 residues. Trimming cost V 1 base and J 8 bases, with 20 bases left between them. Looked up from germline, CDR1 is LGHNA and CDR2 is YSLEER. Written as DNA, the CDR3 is TGCGCCAGCAGCCAAGCCCCGGGGCAGGGTTCCGGGGGCTACACCTTC. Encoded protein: CASSQAPGQGSGGYTF.

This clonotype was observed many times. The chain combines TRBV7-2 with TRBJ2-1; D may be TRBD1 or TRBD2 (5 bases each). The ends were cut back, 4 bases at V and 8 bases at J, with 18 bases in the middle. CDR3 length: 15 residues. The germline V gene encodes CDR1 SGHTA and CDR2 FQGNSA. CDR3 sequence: CASSWGKFGVDEQFF. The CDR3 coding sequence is TGTGCCAGCAGCTGGGGCAAGTTCGGGGTGGATGAGCAGTTCTTC.